This entry lists 17 T cell receptor beta chains sequenced from one sample in a study of blood T cells in healthy people across ages. The authors ran a second PCR of 7 to 11 cycles using a sample-barcoded 5' primer and a J-beta primer mix. Using its own MiXCR run on the 5' RACE reads, TCRdb lists one record per CDR3 protein. The profile shows 750,000 to 850,000 distinct CDR3 sequences, about 25% of them singletons. The sample was also reused in another study, on T cells of mothers and their children.

Sequenced material: blood. All receptors derive from a boy aged 5-17 years in good health.

In its sample, this clonotype was seen a few times. The J gene is TRBJ2-5, the V gene TRBV4-3; 7 nucleotides align to TRBD2. The J call may not be correct, given that the DNA end is closer to TRBJ2-7. CDR1 LGHNA and CDR2 YSLEER come from the germline V gene. The CDR3 extends over 16 amino acids. The CDR3: CASSQDLGGGSYEQYF. CDR3 sequence (DNA): TGCGCCAGCAGCCAAGATCTTGGCGGGGGCTCCTACGAGCAGTACTTC.

This clonotype has only a few counts. The J gene is TRBJ1-4, the V gene TRBV12-3 or TRBV12-4, with 10 bases lining up with TRBD1. This CDR3 is 16 amino acids long. V lost 5 bases to trimming and J lost 5 bases; unmatched junction nucleotides: 8. DNA of the CDR3: TGTGCCAGCAGTCCCGCCCTGGGACAGGGGAATGAAAAACTGTTTTTT. Protein sequence: CASSPALGQGNEKLFF.

The V and J genes are TRBV6-1 and TRBJ1-1; D gene uncertain. CDR3 size: 15 residues. V was pared by 6 bases and J by 0 bases, with 14 bases between. The germline V gene has CDR1 MNHNS and CDR2 SASEGT. CDR3 coding DNA: TGTGCCAGCAGCAAATTTCCTACCTTGAACACTGAAGCTTTCTTT. Protein sequence: CASSKFPTLNTEAFF.

This clonotype was seen a handful of times. This rearrangement joins TRBV29-1 to TRBJ2-5; D might be TRBD2 (5 bases). Trimming stripped 5 bases from V and 7 bases from J, with 14 bases between. From germline, CDR1 is SQVTM and CDR2 ANQGSEA. CDR3 length equals 12 residues. CDR3 amino acids: CSVLDLGGTQYF. CDR3 DNA: TGCAGCGTTCTCGACCTCGGAGGGACCCAGTACTTC. The whole variable domain, filled in from reference TRBV29-1 and TRBJ2-5, reads SAVISQKPSRDICQRGTSLTIQCQVDSQVTMMFWYRQQPGQSLTLIATANQGSEATYESGFVIDKFPISRPNLTFSTLTVSNMSPEDSSIYLCSVLDLGGTQYFGPGTRLLVL.

The table lists this clonotype with a few counts. V usage is TRBV20-1 and J usage is TRBJ1-2; D unresolved. CDR1 and CDR2 (germline): DFQATT, SNEGSKA (reference sequence). Between the trimmed V and J ends, which lost 6 bases and 8 bases, there was a span of 19 bases. The CDR3 covers 13 residues. In DNA form, the CDR3 reads TGCAGTGCAACCCAAGATCCCGACAAGGGCTACACCTTC. Its translation: CSATQDPDKGYTF.

The rearrangement joins TRBV4-1 to TRBJ1-5; tentatively, D is TRBD1 (6 bases). The CDR3 runs to 17 residues. Looked up from germline, CDR1 is MGHRA and CDR2 is YSYEKL. V lost 0 bases and J 4 bases, leaving 16 bases between the germline ends. In DNA, the CDR3 is TGCGCCAGCAGCCAAGACCCCTCACAGGGAAGGAATCAGCCCCAGCATTTT. This gives the protein CASSQDPSQGRNQPQHF.

This clonotype appeared once. This chain joins TRBV5-1 and TRBJ2-7; 10 positions agree with TRBD1. The CDR3 loop spans 14 amino acids. Trimming cost V 7 bases and J 3 bases; bases outside gene matches: 7. Per germline, CDR1 SGHRS and CDR2 YFSETQ. CDR3 nucleotides: TGCGCCAGCCACTCTGGGACAGGGGACTACGAGCAGTACTTC. This encodes CASHSGTGDYEQYF. Drawing the rest from reference TRBV5-1 and TRBJ2-7, the complete variable domain is KAGVTQTPRYLIKTRGQQVTLSCSPISGHRSVSWYQQTPGQGLQFLFEYFSETQRNKGNFPGRFSGRQFSNSRSEMNVSTLELGDSALYLCASHSGTGDYEQYFGPGTRLTVT.

The chain recombines TRBV28 with TRBJ2-1; TRBD1 might be the D (5 bases). In germline, CDR1 is MDHEN, CDR2 SYDVKM. V was shortened by 5 bases and J by 7 bases, with 15 bases between the two germline ends. The CDR3 consists of 14 residues. CDR3 nucleotide sequence: TGTGCCAGCAGTCCGTATAGGGGTGATAATGAGCAGTTCTTC. Protein product: CASSPYRGDNEQFF.

This CDR3 reads CASSSDRGLWETQYF. The CDR3 DNA follows: TGTGCCAGCAGCTCTGACAGGGGACTATGGGAGACCCAGTACTTC. The chain recombines TRBV6-5 with TRBJ2-5; D may be TRBD1 (8 bases). Trimming shortened V by 6 bases and J by 5 bases, and 19 bases separated the two germline ends. This CDR3 comprises 15 residues. The V gene's germline CDR1 is MNHEY and CDR2 SVGAGI.

This chain uses TRBV29-1 with TRBJ2-5; no definite D call. The CDR3 covers 12 residues. CDR1 SQVTM and CDR2 ANQGSEA come from the germline V gene. The V and J ends lost 3 bases and 4 bases respectively, with 9 bases between them. CDR3 bases: TGCAGCGTTGAGGGTCTGTCAGAGACCCAGTACTTC. It specifies CSVEGLSETQYF.

There are a few counts of this clonotype. J is TRBJ1-2 and V is TRBV9; 9 bases fit TRBD1. CDR1 and CDR2 (germline): SGDLS, YYNGEE. With 3 bases clipped from V and 3 bases from J, the junction kept 15 bases outside the gene matches. The CDR3 runs to 18 residues. The CDR3 spells CASSAAGSNRGQYYGYTF. CDR3 coding DNA: TGTGCCAGCAGCGCGGCCGGCTCTAACAGGGGGCAGTACTATGGCTACACCTTC.

Written as DNA, the CDR3 is TGTGCCAGCTCACCAATAGCTAGCGGCCCCCAAGAGACCCAGTACTTC. Residues: CASSPIASGPQETQYF. The chain couples TRBV18 to TRBJ2-5; TRBD2 aligns across 7 bases. Trimming took 2 bases from V and 1 from J; bases not matched to a gene: 7. Germline V CDR1 and CDR2: KGHSH, LQKENI. This CDR3 is built from 16 residues.

This clonotype was observed a few times. The germline gene is not matched at one end of the junction; a read error may be the cause. The chain carries TRBV5-1 and TRBJ1-1; D gene ambiguous. The CDR3 contains 13 residues. Germline assignment: CDR1 SGHRS and CDR2 YFSETQ. CDR3 protein: CASSREVGTGAFF. As DNA, the CDR3 is TGCGCCAGCAGCCGGGAGGTGGGCACTGGAGCTTTCTTT.

A few counts support this clonotype. The chain combines TRBV20-1 with TRBJ2-7, with TRBD2 matching over 7 bases. With V trimmed by 1 base and J by 7 bases, 7 bases remained unmatched. Germline CDR1 reads DFQATT; CDR2 reads SNEGSKA (reference sequence). This CDR3 spans 13 amino acids. CDR3 in amino acids: CSARVPGGWEQYF. The CDR3 DNA is TGCAGTGCTAGAGTTCCGGGAGGATGGGAGCAGTACTTC.

The CDR3 region has the DNA TGCGCCAGCAGCCCGGATGGAGGGATAGAGGCCCAGTACTTC. As protein: CASSPDGGIEAQYF. V usage is TRBV4-1 and J usage is TRBJ2-7; TRBD2 might be the D (6 bases). Per germline, CDR1 MGHRA and CDR2 YSYEKL. The CDR3 runs to 14 residues. V shed 4 bases and J shed 10 bases, with 20 bases lying between them.

This chain links TRBV7-2 with TRBJ2-1; 8 bases agree with TRBD2. Germline lookup yields CDR1 SGHTA and CDR2 FQGNSA. The CDR3 spans 16 residues. Trimming took 2 bases from V and 7 from J; bases not matched to a gene: 10. The CDR3 protein is CASSLMSGGVSNEQFF. Here the CDR3 DNA reads TGTGCCAGCAGCTTAATGTCGGGAGGGGTATCGAATGAGCAGTTCTTC.

The chain uses TRBV7-2 and TRBJ2-1; D gene uncertain. The J call may be mistaken, given a closer DNA end match to TRBJ2-5. CDR1 and CDR2 (germline): SGHTA, FQGNSA. The CDR3 spans 13 residues. The CDR3 protein is CASSLGRWETQYF. DNA for the CDR3: TGTGCCAGCAGCTTAGGACGATGGGAGACCCAGTACTTC.